This T cell receptor beta chain was retrieved from a study of CD8 T cells in Susac syndrome. This CDR3 is built from 14 residues. With 3 bases removed from V and 2 bases from J, the gap between germline ends came to 11 bases. CDR1 and CDR2 from the germline V gene are SQVTM and ANQGSEA. Random hexamers were used to reverse transcribe an amount of roughly 0.5 to 1 ug RNA. In TCRdb, the immunoSEQ multiplex PCR reads were re-called with MiXCR into one record per CDR3 protein. Here the sample spans 55,000 to 70,000 distinct CDR3 sequences, over 90% being singletons. Healthy donors constituted the control group, matched for age and sex.

The chain recombines TRBV29-1 with TRBJ2-4; D possibly corresponds to TRBD1 (5 bases). The sample consisted of CD8+ T cells from PBMCs. This receptor was identified in a human donor in good health. CDR3 in amino acids: CSVEDGASKNIQYF. DNA of the CDR3: TGCAGCGTTGAGGATGGGGCCTCCAAAAACATTCAGTACTTC.